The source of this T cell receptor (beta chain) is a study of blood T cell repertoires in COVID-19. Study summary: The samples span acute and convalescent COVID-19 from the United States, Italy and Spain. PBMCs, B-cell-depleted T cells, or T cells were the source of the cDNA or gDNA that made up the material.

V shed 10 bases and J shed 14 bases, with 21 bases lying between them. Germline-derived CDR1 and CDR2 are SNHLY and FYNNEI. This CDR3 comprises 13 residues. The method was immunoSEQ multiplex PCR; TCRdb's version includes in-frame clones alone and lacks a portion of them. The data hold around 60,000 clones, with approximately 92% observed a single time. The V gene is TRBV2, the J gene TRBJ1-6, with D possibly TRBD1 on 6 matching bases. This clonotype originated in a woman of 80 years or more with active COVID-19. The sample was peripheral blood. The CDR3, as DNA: TGTGCCACCCGGGGGGACACGGAGTATTCCCTCCACTTT. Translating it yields CATRGDTEYSLHF.